This T cell receptor beta chain was observed in a study of cytomegalovirus exposure and HLA in healthy donors (dated by TCRdb to the late 2010s). Some background on the complete study: In an earlier analysis of 587 of the donors, about 270 Gb of sequence data and some 100 million unique TCR beta sequences from roughly 200 million T cells were reported. Roughly 290 gigabases of sequencing data and about 92 million unique TCR sequences made up an early release that covered approximately 700 HLA-typed donors. Of the roughly 410 genotyped donors, 80% to 90% were placed in the genetic ancestry cluster associated with self-reported Caucasian donors. The aim of the study was to test whether cataloging public T cell receptors could identify signatures of past pathogen exposure. The T cell repertoires of roughly 660 subjects were profiled by immunosequencing and related to cytomegalovirus serostatus. Besides the first cohort of about 730 subjects, a separate validation cohort made up of 90 to 150 different subjects was used. High-throughput TCR immunosequencing, statistical association of individual TCRs with disease status, and machine learning were combined to predict cytomegalovirus infection status. A later analysis re-analyzed previously published TCR beta repertoires from 550 to 700 donors and added high-resolution HLA genotyping to study TCR occurrence patterns. Rather than using new phenotypic data, the later analysis identified candidate immune exposures from TCR beta sequences and from how often those sequences occurred across donors. In an earlier analysis of roughly 600 of the donors, high-throughput TCR beta sequencing was used to judge whether each TCR beta V gene segment behaved as functional or pseudogenic. Donor age, sex, ethnicity and CMV serostatus were compiled alongside the repertoire data. In a later genetic analysis, genome-wide SNP genotypes for about three fifths of the roughly 670 donors were used, and that subset was treated as a discovery cohort. Every discovery cohort repertoire had been produced on one sequencing platform. Both class I and class II loci were covered by HLA typing, at four-digit resolution. Typing coverage varied by locus: about 620-630 donors for A, B, C, DRB1 and DQB1; approximately 520 for DQA1; more than 600 for DPA1; approximately 450 for DPB1. Roughly five DR-DQ haplotypes were treated as single units for association and clustering because of strong linkage in the cohort. Among roughly 400 genotyped donors of the cohort, an average of approximately 240,000 unique TCR beta nucleotide sequences was sequenced per donor, of which about 18% were non-productive. Results and caveats for the whole study, not just this receptor: Three of the identified cytomegalovirus-associated TCR beta chains were confirmed in vitro to be specific for cytomegalovirus antigens. The cohort was sequenced for TCR beta chains only, and without alpha or paired-chain data the features that could be detected were limited. Several of the top co-occurrence clusters appeared to be linked to parvovirus B19, influenza, CMV and Epstein-Barr virus, according to a later analysis. Immune exposure information for the cohort was limited to CMV serostatus. According to the authors, the approach could potentially be generalized to other disease states and immunological phenotypes. Because counts were too low, 15 to 20 rarely observed V segments, including chromosome 9 orphons, were excluded from the earlier analysis of several hundred of the donors. Strong co-occurrence of HLA alleles, especially DR and DQ, made assigning TCR associations to individual alleles difficult. Because HLA typing was missing for some donors at each locus, association tests included only the typed subset. A later analysis associated about 17,000 TCR beta sequences with specific HLA alleles at a false discovery rate of 0.05. Linkage disequilibrium might explain the correlated functional status among segregating V segments, but an unknown experimental factor could not be excluded. Broadly in line with IMGT annotations, most TCR beta V segments showed up in productive rearrangements about 87% or about 30% of the time in an earlier analysis of 587 of the donors. A cluster of highly shared sequence variants was judged likely to be a technical artifact of the sequencing pipeline. A later genetic analysis reported fewer N-insertions in productive TCRs among donors in an Asian-associated ancestry cluster than the roughly 650-donor mean. The study gave a list of 150 to 200 TCR beta chains associated with cytomegalovirus. In both the original and validation cohorts, the classifier was reported to diagnose cytomegalovirus status with high specificity and sensitivity. A further reported finding was that TCR beta sequences accurately predicted the HLA-A and HLA-B alleles for most subjects in the first cohort. In a later analysis, HLA-associated TCR beta chains showed more clonal expansion and lower generation probabilities than non-associated chains that were equally common. Most TCR sequences were observed very rarely across donors, whereas some public TCRs were present in many individuals. Some IMGT-functional V segments, including TRBV6-2 and TRBV6-3, could not be distinguished by the 87-base-pair reads and were therefore excluded. A later analysis found that TCR association rates varied across HLA loci, with DRB1 alleles showing the most associated TCRs and HLA-C alleles the fewest. Presence/absence analyses assumed roughly uniform sequencing depth across donors, an assumption that may not hold. Most CMV-associated TCR beta chains appeared to be HLA-restricted in a later analysis, and the HLA associations seemed to be driven largely by CMV exposure. In a later genetic analysis, a missense DCLRE1C variant was associated with V-gene and J-gene trimming of TCR beta chains, and the association was replicated in an independent cohort.

The cohort consisted of hundreds of healthy bone marrow donors. At the time of sampling, every cohort member was nominally healthy, though immune exposures that went unrecorded were likely present. The donor was CMV seropositive and belonged to the group of 250 to 300 seropositive cohort members. A peripheral blood sample was provided by each donor, and peripheral blood mononuclear cells were used for TCR beta sequencing. The Qiagen DNeasy Blood Extraction Kit was used to extract genomic DNA from the blood cell samples. V drops 4 bases and J drops 4 bases, leaving 14 bases in between. The CDR3 spans 15 residues, from the cysteine through the phenylalanine. CDR3 DNA is the only sequence kept; it has 45 bases, read in frame from the first base. CDR1 and CDR2 are read off the germline V gene as SGHTA and FQGNSA. Libraries came from the immunoSEQ multiplex PCR assay. The multiplex PCR relied on a mix of 60 forward primers for TCR Vbeta segments and 13 reverse primers for TCR Jbeta segments. The CDR3 region of rearranged TCR beta genes was amplified from genomic DNA by a multiplex PCR assay. Amplified TCR beta libraries were sequenced as 87-base-pair reads on the Illumina HiSeq System. Under the source paper's analysis protocol: Across the 640 or so repertoires, a later analysis counted 80 million or so unique TCR beta chains, around 11 million of which were shared by at least two donors. Raw reads were error-corrected and collapsed into unique sequences with a nearest-neighbor algorithm that merged closely related sequences to remove PCR and sequencing errors. CDR3 sequences were aligned to IMGT reference sequences to assign V, D and J gene segments. For a sequence to be retained, a match of at least six nucleotides was required to both a V gene segment and a J gene segment. A rearrangement was called productive if the CDR3 had no stop codons and remained in frame with V and J, and every other rearrangement was called non-productive. CDR3 was defined by IMGT convention, running from the second conserved V-encoded cysteine to the conserved J-encoded phenylalanine. Sequences without an unambiguous match to a single V gene segment were excluded from the earlier analysis of a few hundred of the donors. In an earlier analysis of some 590 of the donors, a V segment was called functional when productive rearrangements were above 56.7%, and segregating when the standard deviation between donors exceeded 5%. A statistical classification framework was developed to diagnose cytomegalovirus status using the catalog of TCR beta chain sequences. A later analysis assigned V and J genes by comparing TCR nucleotide sequences with IMGT/GENE-DB human TR gene sequences. In a later analysis, CDR3 sequences and most-parsimonious VDJ recombination scenarios were assigned using the TCRdist pipeline. In a later analysis, every TCR beta chain was defined by the combination of its CDR3 amino acid sequence and its V-gene family, and reads without a unique V-gene family were dropped. As a way to deal with suspected cross-contamination and a sequencing artifact, a later analysis dropped 500 to 700 nucleotide sequences that were highly shared and had low generation probability. In a later analysis, a clonal expansion index for each public chain was calculated from normalized within-repertoire ranks of inferred template counts. In a later analysis, generation probabilities were computed using a VDJ recombination model fitted to out-of-frame rearrangements, and the results were checked against IGoR. In a later analysis, TCR-TCR, TCR-HLA and TCR-CMV co-occurrence was scored with hypergeometric tests, and a repertoire-size bias correction was applied to TCR pairs. To estimate false discovery rates, a later analysis permuted the HLA or CMV assignments 20 times. In a later analysis, co-occurring TCRs were grouped with DBSCAN, and TCRdist sequence similarity was added when clustering was performed within HLA-allele-positive subsets. Co-occurrence clustering excluded repertoires with fewer than 30,000 or more than 120,000 public chains, plus five with anomalous nucleotide sharing. TCRdb holds this immuneACCESS table with in-frame rearrangements only. Some clones are missing; in checked studies, unresolved V genes explain under half, and the rest has no known cause. For V, J and clone size, that table is used; D and trimming come from the DNA. The sample includes 83,000 or so clones, with around 74% observed a single time. 9.5% to 13% of the sample is taken by the ten largest.

On this clone: Its antigen is not yet known. The record has no base qualities; no much larger clone is one base away.

Specimen: PBMCs. The sequence is built from TRBV7-2 and TRBJ1-3; a tentative D call is TRBD1 (6 bases match). This receptor was identified in a man aged 25 to 40 in good health and CMV-seropositive. The nucleotide sequence is TGTGCCAGCAGCTCCGGGACACTCTCAGGAAACACCATATATTTT. The resulting protein is CASSSGTLSGNTIYF. With the rest looked up from the reference TRBV7-2 and TRBJ1-3 genes rather than sequenced, the full variable domain is GAGVSQSPSNKVTEKGKDVELRCDPISGHTALYWYRQSLGQGLEFLIYFQGNSAPDKSGLPSDRFSAERTGGSVSTLTIQRTQQEDSAVYLCASSSGTLSGNTIYFGEGSWLTVV.